This T cell receptor (beta chain) was documented in a study of neurological immune-mediated disorders. Time point described: longitudinal time-point 3. The unsorted libraries originated from 2 million PBMCs kept at -80 C. This clonotype was found many times. Each TCR transcript was tagged with a 10-nucleotide random UMI during 5'RACE. TCRdb fed the 5' RACE reads into MiXCR, producing one record per CDR3 protein. Here the sample spans some 55,000 distinct CDR3 sequences, roughly 8.4% being singletons. The clonotype comes from a woman aged 40 to 50 in good health. Input material: PBMCs.

The CDR3 DNA sequence: TGTGCCAGCAGCTTGAACACTAACTATGGCTACACCTTC. Residues: CASSLNTNYGYTF. V is TRBV5-5 and J is TRBJ1-2, with D hard to call. V lost 1 base and J lost 0, with 4 bases in between. Germline CDR1 reads SGHKS; CDR2 reads YYEKEE (reference sequence). The CDR3 totals 13 residues. The full variable domain, its missing parts supplied by reference TRBV5-5 and TRBJ1-2, is DAGVTQSPTHLIKTRGQQVTLRCSPISGHKSVSWYQQVLGQGPQFIFQYYEKEERGRGNFPDRFSARQFPNYSSELNVNALLLGDSALYLCASSLNTNYGYTFGSGTRLTVV.